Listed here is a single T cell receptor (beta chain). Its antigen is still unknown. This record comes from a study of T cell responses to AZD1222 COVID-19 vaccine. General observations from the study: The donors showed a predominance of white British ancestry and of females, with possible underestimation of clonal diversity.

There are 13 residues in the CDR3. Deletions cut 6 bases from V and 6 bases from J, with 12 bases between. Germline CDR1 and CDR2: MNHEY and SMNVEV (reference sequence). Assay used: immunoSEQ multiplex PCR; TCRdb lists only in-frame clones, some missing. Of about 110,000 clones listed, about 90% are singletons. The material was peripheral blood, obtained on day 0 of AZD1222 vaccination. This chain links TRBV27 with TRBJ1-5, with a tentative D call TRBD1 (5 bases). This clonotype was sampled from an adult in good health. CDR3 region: CASSGTGGQPQHF. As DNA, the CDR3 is TGTGCCAGCAGCGGGACGGGGGGTCAGCCCCAGCATTTT.